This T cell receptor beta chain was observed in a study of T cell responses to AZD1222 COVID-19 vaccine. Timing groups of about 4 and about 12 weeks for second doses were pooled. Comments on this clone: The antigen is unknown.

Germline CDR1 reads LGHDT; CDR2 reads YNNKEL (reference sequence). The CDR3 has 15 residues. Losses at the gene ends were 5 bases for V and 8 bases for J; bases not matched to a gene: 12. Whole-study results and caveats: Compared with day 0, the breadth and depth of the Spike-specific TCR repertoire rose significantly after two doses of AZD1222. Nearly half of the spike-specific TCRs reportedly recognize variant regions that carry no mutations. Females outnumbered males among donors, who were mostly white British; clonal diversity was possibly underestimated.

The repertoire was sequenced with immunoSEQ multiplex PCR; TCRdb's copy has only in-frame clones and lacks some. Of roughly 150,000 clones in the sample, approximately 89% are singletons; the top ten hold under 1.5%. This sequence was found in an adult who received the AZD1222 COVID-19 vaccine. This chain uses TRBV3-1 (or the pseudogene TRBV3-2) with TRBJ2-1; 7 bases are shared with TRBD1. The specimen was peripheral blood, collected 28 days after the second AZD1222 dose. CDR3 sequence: CASSYRGRGGDEQFF. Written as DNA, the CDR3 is TGTGCCAGCAGCTACAGGGGCAGGGGTGGTGATGAGCAGTTCTTC.